Below are 8 T cell receptor beta chains sequenced from a single sample in a study of cytomegalovirus exposure and HLA in healthy donors. It was with 60 Vbeta and 13 Jbeta primers that the PCR ran. TCRdb's copy holds only in-frame clones and misses some; the assay was immunoSEQ multiplex PCR. The sample carries around 160,000 clones, roughly 65% recorded once. The specimen sequenced was PBMCs. These receptors were collected from a woman under 30 in good health and CMV-seropositive.

The rearrangement uses TRBV10-1 and TRBJ2-5, with D perhaps matching TRBD2 (5 bases). V lost 6 bases, J lost 2 bases, and 16 bases lay in between. This CDR3 is 15 amino acids long. CDR1 is WNHNN, CDR2 SYGVQD, per germline (reference sequence). Here the CDR3 reads CASSRGVASQETQYF. The CDR3 coding sequence is TGCGCCAGCAGCCGGGGAGTAGCGTCTCAAGAGACCCAGTACTTC.

With regard to this clone: Germline and junction disagree at one end, which may indicate a read error. The V call is TRBV6-6, the J call TRBJ2-7, with D tentatively TRBD2 (6 bases). The CDR3 extends over 10 amino acids. The germline V gene encodes CDR1 MNHNY and CDR2 SVGAGI (reference sequence). The CDR3 region has the DNA TGTGCCAGCGGCCGGGACTTAGGCTTCTTC. Translation gives CASGRDLGFF.

The chain couples TRBV7-9 to TRBJ1-1; unclear D gene. Germline lookup yields CDR1 SEHNR and CDR2 FQNEAQ (reference sequence). The CDR3 length is 15 residues. Deletions cut 5 bases from V and 4 bases from J, with 17 bases between. The CDR3 here is CASSPEPGFRTEAFF. CDR3 DNA sequence: TGTGCCAGCAGCCCGGAGCCCGGGTTTCGCACTGAAGCTTTCTTT.

This clone turned up a few times. Here the CDR3 reads CASRERGGTPNEQFF. The CDR3, as DNA: TGTGCCAGCAGGGAGCGGGGGGGCACTCCTAATGAGCAGTTCTTC. V gene TRBV5-4 combines with J gene TRBJ2-1, with TRBD2 matching over 10 bases. J gave up 7 bases and V 5 bases, and 9 bases lay outside the gene matches. This CDR3 has 15 amino acids. The germline gives CDR1 SGHNT, CDR2 YYREEE (reference sequence).

The chain carries TRBV2 and TRBJ2-3; weak D call: TRBD2 (6 bases). The germline CDR1 and CDR2 sequences are SNHLY and FYNNEI. The CDR3 has 13 amino acids. The V end was cut by 2 bases, the J end by 9 bases, with 12 bases between. The DNA for the CDR3 is TGTGCCAGCAGTGAACGGGGGATTGAGACGCAGTATTTT. Residues: CASSERGIETQYF.

CDR3 DNA: TGTGCCAGCAGCGTAGGGCAGGGGGCGATCGAGCAGTACTTC. Translation gives CASSVGQGAIEQYF. This chain connects TRBV9 to TRBJ2-7; TRBD1 matches at 8 bases. The germline V gene has CDR1 SGDLS and CDR2 YYNGEE. The CDR3 sequence is 14 residues long. The trim removed 0 bases at V and 6 bases at J, leaving 5 bases unmatched.

V usage is TRBV30 and J usage is TRBJ1-1; D may be TRBD1 (6 bases). Germline values: CDR1 GTSNPN, CDR2 SVGIG (reference sequence). The CDR3 extends over 13 amino acids. Trimming stripped 2 bases from V and 4 bases from J, with 11 bases between. The CDR3 nucleotides read TGTGCCTGGAGTAGGGGGTTTATCACTGAAGCTTTCTTT. It is translated as CAWSRGFITEAFF. Full variable domain (outside the CDR3, taken from reference TRBV30 and TRBJ1-1): SQTIHQWPATLVQPVGSPLSLECTVEGTSNPNLYWYRQAAGRGLQLLFYSVGIGQISSEVPQNLSASRPQDRQFILSSKKLLLSDSGFYLCAWSRGFITEAFFGQGTRLTVV.

The chain uses TRBV7-9 and TRBJ1-1; no clear D gene. The CDR3 has 16 residues. CDR1 and CDR2 (germline): SEHNR, FQNEAQ (reference sequence). The V end lost 5 bases, the J end lost 0 bases, and 16 bases lay between the germline ends. This CDR3 reads CASSPRNGHLNTEAFF. The CDR3 coding sequence is TGTGCCAGCAGCCCCAGGAACGGCCATTTGAACACTGAAGCTTTCTTT.